These T cell receptor beta chains were read from a single sample in a study of T-cell reconstitution after alpha-beta-depleted transplantation in children. TCRdb analysed the PCR reads with MiXCR anew, one entry per CDR3 protein. The table has around 960,000 distinct CDR3 sequences, roughly 31% seen once. This sample comprised PBMCs, mostly from graft donor cells, obtained 360 days after TCRalphabeta/CD19-depleted stem cell transplant. Receptor source: a boy under two years old who had a stem cell transplant for SCID, so the T cells may come from the graft donor. CDR3s include the opening cysteine and the closing phenylalanine or tryptophan. A D gene is named only where the DNA matches it firmly. Clone size is stated in some rows and not others, as once, few, many or a class when expanded.

d_gene,j_gene,v_gene,abundance,CDR3aa,CDR3nt
.,TRBJ1-1,TRBV5-1,few,CASSRGEVMNTEAFF,TGCGCCAGCAGCAGAGGGGAAGTAATGAACACTGAAGCTTTCTTT
.,TRBJ2-3,TRBV5-1,.,CASSLNVLGNGDTQYF,TGCGCCAGCAGCTTGAATGTCCTGGGCAATGGAGATACGCAGTATTTT
TRBD1,TRBJ2-2,TRBV28,.,CASSLTGAVTGELFF,TGTGCCAGCAGTTTGACAGGGGCGGTCACCGGGGAGCTGTTTTTT
TRBD2,TRBJ2-1,TRBV12-3/TRBV12-4,few,CASSPISGPFDEQFF,TGTGCCAGCAGTCCCATTAGCGGGCCCTTCGATGAGCAGTTCTTC
.,TRBJ2-1,TRBV12-3/TRBV12-4,few,CASRNGQLNNNEQFF,TGTGCCAGCAGAAATGGACAGCTGAACAACAATGAGCAGTTCTTC
TRBD1,TRBJ2-1,TRBV20-1,.,CSASRDRDNNEQFF,TGCAGTGCTAGCCGGGACAGGGATAACAATGAGCAGTTCTTC
TRBD2,TRBJ2-1,TRBV18,many,CASSPLAGVDEQFF,TGTGCCAGCTCACCACTAGCGGGGGTAGATGAGCAGTTCTTC
.,TRBJ1-5,TRBV5-5,few,CASSLESSYQPQHF,TGTGCCAGCAGCTTGGAGTCGAGCTATCAGCCCCAGCATTTT
TRBD1,TRBJ1-5,TRBV6-6,.,CASSYSGQLQHF,TGTGCCAGCAGTTACTCGGGACAGCTCCAGCATTTT
TRBD2,TRBJ2-2,TRBV5-1,.,CASLPAGGNTGELFF,TGCGCCAGCCTCCCAGCGGGGGGTAACACCGGGGAGCTGTTTTTT
.,TRBJ2-2,TRBV6-5,.,CASSYLDASGAGELFF,TGTGCCAGCAGTTACTTGGATGCCTCCGGAGCGGGGGAGCTGTTTTTT
TRBD2,TRBJ2-3,TRBV14,many,CASSKGLAGTDTQYF,TGTGCCAGCAGCAAAGGACTAGCGGGCACAGATACGCAGTATTTT
.,TRBJ1-4,TRBV6-2/TRBV6-3,.,CASSTGTLGRARSGSNEKLFF,TGTGCCAGCAGCACCGGGACCCTGGGCAGAGCCAGGTCGGGGTCTAATGAAAAACTGTTTTTT
.,TRBJ2-7,TRBV2,many,CASSPVLSYEQYF,TGTGCCAGCAGTCCCGTACTGTCCTACGAGCAGTACTTC
.,TRBJ2-7,TRBV7-9,.,CASTPGGQFNEQYF,TGTGCCAGCACCCCCGGGGGGCAGTTCAACGAGCAGTACTTC
TRBD1,TRBJ2-3,TRBV20-1,.,CSAPRDRGPVTDTQYF,TGCAGTGCGCCACGGGACAGGGGACCGGTGACAGATACGCAGTATTTT
.,TRBJ2-2,TRBV9,many,CASSVVTSGELFF,TGTGCCAGCAGCGTAGTCACTTCCGGGGAGCTGTTTTTT
TRBD1,TRBJ1-1,TRBV12-3/TRBV12-4,few,CASSRPRDRVVGTEAFF,TGTGCCAGCAGTCGCCCCCGGGACAGGGTAGTAGGTACTGAAGCTTTCTTT
.,TRBJ1-5,TRBV10-3,few,CAISESRGSPQHF,TGTGCCATCAGTGAGTCGAGGGGCTCGCCCCAGCATTTT
.,TRBJ2-2,TRBV5-1,few,CASSTEGGSNTGELFF,TGCGCCAGCAGCACCGAGGGGGGCTCGAACACCGGGGAGCTGTTTTTT
.,TRBJ2-3,TRBV27,few,CASSGGYLTDTQYF,TGTGCCAGCAGTGGCGGGTATCTCACAGATACGCAGTATTTT
.,TRBJ2-1,TRBV5-1,few,CASSFTVPRSAYNEQFF,TGCGCCAGCAGCTTTACGGTCCCGAGGTCCGCCTACAATGAGCAGTTCTTC
.,TRBJ2-2,TRBV5-1,.,CASSLGPIQVGGELFF,TGCGCCAGCAGCTTGGGGCCTATCCAAGTCGGCGGGGAGCTGTTTTTT
TRBD1,TRBJ1-5,TRBV5-5,.,CASSPRDRNQPQHF,TGTGCCAGCAGCCCAAGGGACAGGAATCAGCCCCAGCATTTT
.,TRBJ2-1,TRBV29-1,.,CSAQVGPRSYNEQFF,TGCAGCGCCCAGGTGGGACCACGCTCCTACAATGAGCAGTTCTTC
TRBD1,TRBJ2-4,TRBV12-3/TRBV12-4,.,CASCFGQGRAKNIQYF,TGTGCCAGCTGTTTCGGACAGGGTAGGGCCAAAAACATTCAGTACTTC
.,TRBJ2-1,TRBV20-1,few,CSARTTNDRGEQFF,TGCAGTGCTAGGACGACTAATGATCGGGGGGAGCAGTTCTTC
.,TRBJ2-7,TRBV4-2,few,CASSQALGRGTYEQYF,TGTGCCAGCAGCCAAGCCCTGGGACGAGGAACTTACGAGCAGTACTTC
.,TRBJ2-5,TRBV20-1,.,CSARFGTLETQYF,TGCAGTGCTAGATTTGGGACATTAGAGACCCAGTACTTC
.,TRBJ2-5,TRBV28,few,CASSPSWARDYQETQYF,TGTGCCAGCAGTCCAAGTTGGGCCAGGGACTACCAAGAGACCCAGTACTTC
.,TRBJ2-3,TRBV12-3/TRBV12-4,.,CASSLPPTTDTQYF,TGTGCCAGCAGTTTGCCCCCCACAACAGATACGCAGTATTTT
.,TRBJ2-3,TRBV12-3/TRBV12-4,.,CASSLRLIATSTDTQYF,TGTGCCAGCAGTTTAAGGTTGATAGCGACTAGCACAGATACGCAGTATTTT
.,TRBJ1-3,TRBV7-2,.,CASSLGPALSSGNTIYF,TGTGCCAGCAGCTTAGGGCCCGCCCTGAGCTCTGGAAACACCATATATTTT
.,TRBJ2-4,TRBV7-8,.,CASSFGTSLAKNIQYF,TGTGCCAGCAGCTTCGGGACATCTCTAGCCAAAAACATTCAGTACTTC
TRBD1,TRBJ1-1,TRBV5-1,few,CASRKGQVNTEAFF,TGCGCCAGCAGAAAAGGACAGGTGAACACTGAAGCTTTCTTT
.,TRBJ2-7,TRBV15,few,CATSRDHRLYEQYF,TGTGCCACCAGCAGAGACCACAGACTCTACGAGCAGTACTTC
TRBD2,TRBJ2-5,TRBV5-5,few,CASSPGTSVKTQYF,TGTGCCAGCAGCCCAGGGACTAGCGTAAAGACCCAGTACTTC
.,TRBJ2-7,TRBV29-1,.,CSVEGLRGTYEQYF,TGCAGCGTTGAAGGCCTCAGGGGAACCTACGAGCAGTACTTC
.,TRBJ2-7,TRBV12-3/TRBV12-4,few,CASSMGTTEQYF,TGTGCCAGCAGTATGGGGACCACGGAGCAGTACTTC
.,TRBJ2-3,TRBV6-5,.,CASSYSTGWDTQYF,TGTGCCAGCAGTTACTCAACAGGGTGGGATACGCAGTATTTT
.,TRBJ2-2,TRBV7-3,few,CASRSGRGNTGELFF,TGTGCCAGCAGGTCCGGGCGGGGGAACACCGGGGAGCTGTTTTTT
TRBD1,TRBJ2-3,TRBV7-9,.,CASSSLDRGRADTQYF,TGTGCCAGCAGCAGCCTTGACAGGGGGCGCGCAGATACGCAGTATTTT
TRBD1,TRBJ2-5,TRBV20-1,many,CSARDRGGQGTQYF,TGCAGTGCTAGAGATAGAGGGGGACAGGGGACCCAGTACTTC
.,TRBJ1-1,TRBV25-1,.,CASSEWRGGAFF,TGTGCCAGCAGTGAGTGGAGGGGGGGGGCTTTCTTT
.,TRBJ2-2,TRBV6-2/TRBV6-3,.,CASSYSFGPNSGELFF,TGTGCCAGCAGCTACTCCTTTGGTCCAAACTCGGGGGAGCTGTTTTTT
.,TRBJ1-5,TRBV7-9,few,CASSTQGLPQHF,TGTGCCAGCAGCACTCAGGGGCTGCCCCAGCATTTT
.,TRBJ1-1,TRBV4-3,once,CASSQVARNTEAFF,TGCGCCAGCAGCCAAGTGGCGAGGAACACTGAAGCTTTCTTT
.,TRBJ2-6,TRBV28,few,CASSVSSGANVLTF,TGTGCCAGCAGTGTGAGCTCTGGGGCCAACGTCCTGACTTTC
TRBD1,TRBJ1-1,TRBV12-3/TRBV12-4,many,CASSLGDRVGTEAFF,TGTGCCAGCAGCTTAGGGGACAGGGTGGGCACTGAAGCTTTCTTT
.,TRBJ2-1,TRBV7-8,few,CASSLVYRGYNEQFF,TGTGCCAGCAGCTTAGTTTATCGGGGTTACAATGAGCAGTTCTTC
.,TRBJ2-5,TRBV18,.,CASSPRDYRDPQETQYF,TGTGCCAGCTCACCGCGAGATTACAGGGACCCCCAAGAGACCCAGTACTTC
TRBD2,TRBJ2-3,TRBV2,.,CASSLEGTSADTQYF,TGTGCCAGCAGTTTAGAGGGGACTAGCGCAGATACGCAGTATTTT
TRBD1,TRBJ1-1,TRBV27,few,CASSQWTGDEAFF,TGTGCCAGCAGTCAATGGACAGGGGATGAAGCTTTCTTT
.,TRBJ2-3,TRBV7-9,many,CASSLGQGLTDTQYF,TGTGCCAGCAGCTTAGGCCAGGGCCTCACAGATACGCAGTATTTT
TRBD1,TRBJ1-2,TRBV12-3/TRBV12-4,.,CASSLNRDRGFVGYGYTF,TGTGCCAGCAGCCTCAACCGGGACAGGGGATTTGTGGGCTATGGCTACACCTTC
.,TRBJ2-3,TRBV6-4,.,CASSDSAGADTQYF,TGTGCCAGCAGTGACTCGGCAGGCGCAGATACGCAGTATTTT